One sample yielded the 15 T cell receptor beta chains listed below, sequenced in a study of sequential checkpoint blockade in melanoma. Assay: immunoSEQ multiplex PCR; the TCRdb copy retains only in-frame clones and omits some. The table shows 950 to 1,500 clones, with 15% to 20% occurring only once. Treatment meaning: randomized to nivolumab then ipilimumab (arm A) or the reverse (arm B). The material sequenced was tumor tissue (inferred from file names), taken from a patient given nivolumab and ipilimumab in sequence. The receptors shown here come from a human donor with melanoma.

In this sample, this clone turned up a few times. The V call is TRBV18, the J call TRBJ2-1, with TRBD1 as a possible D gene (6 bases). The length of the CDR3 is 14 residues. Trimming pared 2 bases from V and 9 bases from J, leaving 14 bases between. Germline-derived CDR1 and CDR2 are KGHSH and LQKENI. The CDR3 sequence: CASSPTTMDSEQFF. The DNA for the CDR3 is TGTGCCAGCTCACCAACCACTATGGACAGTGAGCAGTTCTTC.

This clone was observed a few times. V is TRBV6-8 and J is TRBJ2-5, with D maybe TRBD2 (5 bases). Trimming shortened V by 6 bases and J by 5 bases, and 13 bases separated the two germline ends. The CDR3 extends over 13 amino acids. CDR1 is MNHGY and CDR2 is SAAAGT in the germline V gene. CDR3: CASRPVGGETQYF. For the CDR3, the DNA is TGTGCCAGCAGACCGGTAGGCGGGGAGACCCAGTACTTC.

Details on this clone: At one boundary the junction diverges from the germline segment, which might be a read error. J is TRBJ1-4 and V is TRBV6-8, with D perhaps matching TRBD1 (6 bases). CDR3 size: 14 residues. The germline V gene has CDR1 MNHGY and CDR2 SAAAGT. The CDR3 sequence is CAITLLLTGHKAVF. The DNA of the CDR3 is TGTGCCATCACCTTGCTCCTAACGGGACACAAAGCGGTATTT.

J is TRBJ2-2 and V is TRBV6-8; TRBD2 aligns across 10 bases. The ends lost 2 bases at V and 7 bases at J; junction bases unmatched: 13. Germline CDR1 is MNHGY and CDR2 is SAAAGT. CDR3 length: 18 amino acids. As DNA, the CDR3 is TGTGCCAGCAGTTACGTCACCCCAGCGGGGGGGCTGGGCGGGGAGCTGTTTTTT. Translating gives CASSYVTPAGGLGGELFF.

In its sample, this clone was seen a few times. The chain carries TRBV6-8 and TRBJ1-1; D gene uncertain. In germline, CDR1 is MNHGY, CDR2 SAAAGT. Between the trimmed V and J ends, which lost 4 bases and 0 bases, there was a span of 6 bases. There are 13 residues in the CDR3. DNA for the CDR3: TGTGCCAGCAGTTCTGGAATGAACACTGAAGCTTTCTTT. Its protein is CASSSGMNTEAFF.

This clone is termed medium-sized (0.01 to 0.1%). In DNA, the CDR3 is TGTGCCAGCAGTTCCCCCGGGACAAAGAGCACAGATACGCAGTATTTT. It is translated as CASSSPGTKSTDTQYF. V and J are TRBV11-3 and TRBJ2-3, with D possibly matching TRBD1 (6 bases). The germline gives CDR1 SGHNT, CDR2 YENEEA. The CDR3 consists of 16 residues. The V gene lost 6 bases and the J gene lost 0 bases, with 16 bases spanning the gap.

There are a few counts of this clone. The junction departs from the called germline gene at one end, perhaps through a read error. This rearrangement joins TRBV6-8 to TRBJ2-1; D possibly matches TRBD1 or TRBD2 (5 bases each). This CDR3 is 14 amino acids long. Looked up from germline, CDR1 is MNHGY and CDR2 is SAAAGT. CDR3 amino acids: CASSDSQGGNEQFF. The CDR3 DNA follows: TGTGCCAGCAGTGACTCTCAGGGCGGGAATGAGCAGTTCTTC.

The genes are TRBV19 and TRBJ1-2, with D possibly matching TRBD1 (5 bases). Germline V lookup: CDR1 LNHDA, CDR2 SQIVND (reference sequence). Trimming cost V 5 bases and J 0 bases, with 16 bases left between them. The CDR3 has 16 residues. The CDR3 sequence: CASSPGGDRSNYGYTF. For the CDR3, the DNA is TGTGCCAGTAGTCCCGGCGGGGACCGCTCTAACTATGGCTACACCTTC.

The chain has TRBV12-5 and TRBJ1-3, with D uncertain. Germline V lookup: CDR1 LGHNT, CDR2 FRNRAP. The CDR3 totals 17 residues. Deletions cut 0 bases from V and 8 bases from J, with 20 bases between. CDR3 DNA: TGTGCTAGTGGTTTGGTACACGAGGGTTTTTCTTCGGACACCATATATTTT. Translating gives CASGLVHEGFSSDTIYF.

There are a few counts of this clone. The chain couples TRBV11-3 to TRBJ1-6; D is possibly TRBD1 (6 bases). V dropped 0 bases and J dropped 5 bases, with 11 bases sitting between them. The CDR3 has 16 residues. Looked up from germline, CDR1 is SGHNT and CDR2 is YENEEA. CDR3 sequence: CASSLDRGRNNSPLHF. CDR3 sequence (DNA): TGTGCCAGCAGCTTAGACAGGGGAAGGAATAATTCACCCCTCCACTTT. Full variable domain (missing parts from reference TRBV11-3 and TRBJ1-6): EAGVVQSPRYKIIEKKQPVAFWCNPISGHNTLYWYLQNLGQGPELLIRYENEEAVDDSQLPKDRFSAERLKGVDSTLKIQPAELGDSAVYLCASSLDRGRNNSPLHFGNGTRLTVT.

The gene calls are TRBV9 and TRBJ2-3; tentatively, D is TRBD1 or TRBD2 (5 bases each). The germline V gene encodes CDR1 SGDLS and CDR2 YYNGEE. V gave up 4 bases and J gave up 2 bases, with 20 bases separating them. The CDR3 runs 17 residues. The CDR3 DNA reads TGTGCCAGCAGCATCCGGGGCTCTAGCCAGTACACAGATACGCAGTATTTT. Translating it yields CASSIRGSSQYTDTQYF.

The chain joins TRBV6-8 to TRBJ2-7; 12 positions agree with TRBD2. The CDR3 has 19 amino acids. CDR1 and CDR2 (germline): MNHGY, SAAAGT. Trimming removed 7 bases from V and 4 bases from J; junction bases left unmatched: 20. The DNA of the CDR3 is TGTGCCAGCAATTCCAACCCAACGACTAGCGGGGGAGAGGCGTACGAGCAGTACTTC. It encodes CASNSNPTTSGGEAYEQYF.

This chain joins TRBV12-5 and TRBJ2-5, with 10 positions matching TRBD1. Looked up from germline, CDR1 is LGHNT and CDR2 is FRNRAP. The CDR3 has 15 amino acids. DNA for the CDR3: TGTGCCAGCAAAGCCGGGACAGGGGCCCAGGAGACCCAGTACTTC. It is translated as CASKAGTGAQETQYF.

CDR3 protein: CASRSDRGGYTF. In DNA form, the CDR3 reads TGTGCCAGTAGGAGCGACAGGGGCGGCTACACCTTC. The rearrangement links TRBV19 to TRBJ1-2; 8 positions match TRBD1. Germline values: CDR1 LNHDA, CDR2 SQIVND (reference sequence). This CDR3 has 12 residues. V shed 6 bases and J 8 bases; nucleotides not matched to a gene: 5.

By sample share, this clone is medium-sized. The chain combines TRBV11-3 with TRBJ2-3; 7 bases are a match to TRBD2. V gave up 2 bases and J gave up 1 base; unmatched junction bases: 6. CDR1 and CDR2 from the germline V gene are SGHNT and YENEEA. The CDR3 has 16 residues. The CDR3: CASSLRRGVCTDTQYF. CDR3 DNA sequence: TGTGCCAGCAGCTTAAGACGGGGGGTTTGCACAGATACGCAGTATTTT.